The next 5 T cell receptor beta chains were all read from a single sample in a study of spatial heterogeneity in lung cancer. Using its own MiXCR run on the 5' RACE reads, TCRdb lists one record per CDR3 protein. The sample records 5,000 to 6,500 distinct CDR3 sequences, about 17% being singletons. Sample time point: sample taken at primary tumor resection. Specimen: normal lung tissue next to the tumor, collected at surgery. All receptors derive from a male donor with early-stage non-small cell lung cancer.

This sequence joins TRBV2 and TRBJ2-3, with D perhaps matching TRBD2 (6 bases). This CDR3 region has 14 residues. Germline V gene sequence: CDR1 SNHLY, CDR2 FYNNEI. The V end lost 6 bases, the J end lost 1 base, and 11 bases lay between the germline ends. The CDR3 here is CASRDSSGTDTQYF. DNA for the CDR3: TGTGCCAGCAGAGACTCTAGCGGCACAGATACGCAGTATTTT.

The rearrangement joins TRBV20-1 to TRBJ2-5, with 7 nucleotides matching TRBD2. The V and J ends lost 3 bases and 5 bases, in that order; junction bases with no gene match: 3. From germline, CDR1 is DFQATT and CDR2 SNEGSKA (reference sequence). This CDR3 comprises 12 residues. Written as DNA, the CDR3 is TGCAGTGCTAGGGCCGGGGGGGAGACCCAGTACTTC. Translated: CSARAGGETQYF.

This chain joins TRBV6-6 and TRBJ2-5, with TRBD1 matching over 7 bases. CDR3 size: 19 residues. The germline CDR1 and CDR2 sequences are MNHNY and SVGAGI (reference sequence). With 0 bases clipped from V and 5 bases from J, the junction kept 18 bases outside the gene matches. The CDR3 sequence is CASSYSLRARQGTGETQYF. The CDR3 DNA sequence: TGTGCCAGCAGTTACTCCCTCCGCGCCCGACAGGGAACCGGGGAGACCCAGTACTTC.

This clonotype has more than one count but fewer than ten. V gene TRBV6-6 combines with J gene TRBJ2-1, with unresolved D. CDR1 is MNHNY and CDR2 is SVGAGI in the germline V gene (reference sequence). The CDR3 sequence is 10 residues long. Between the trimmed V and J ends, which lost 3 bases and 9 bases, there was a span of 3 bases. CDR3 sequence: CASSYGEQFF. The CDR3 nucleotides are TGTGCCAGCAGTTATGGTGAGCAGTTCTTC.

The genes are TRBV6-6 and TRBJ1-1; D gene unclear. The V gene's germline CDR1 is MNHNY and CDR2 SVGAGI (reference sequence). V shed 2 bases and J shed 1 base, with 8 bases lying between them. The CDR3 extends over 14 amino acids. CDR3 region: CASSYDGRNTEAFF. CDR3 in DNA: TGTGCCAGCAGTTACGACGGAAGGAACACTGAAGCTTTCTTT.